Below are 8 T cell receptor beta chains sequenced from a single sample in a study of blood T cell repertoires in COVID-19. The protocol was immunoSEQ multiplex PCR, while the TCRdb copy is restricted to in-frame clones and leaves out a portion. The sample records hundreds of thousands of clones, 80% to 90% being singletons. Sequencing was performed on PBMCs or T cells enriched from blood (not recorded which). These receptors all come from a man between 40 and 49 years old in a cohort exposed to, infected with or recovered from COVID-19 (not recorded which).

V usage is TRBV24-1 and J usage is TRBJ2-2, with D maybe TRBD1 (6 bases). Germline CDR1 is KGHDR and CDR2 is SFDVKD. V dropped 2 bases and J dropped 1 base, with 7 bases sitting between them. This CDR3 is built from 15 residues. The DNA of the CDR3 is TGTGCCACCAGTGATTCGACAGGGAACACCGGGGAGCTGTTTTTT. Its translation: CATSDSTGNTGELFF.

This clone was seen just once. This CDR3 is also generated by other DNA sequences in the sample. The rearrangement joins TRBV28 to TRBJ2-7; 8 bases agree with TRBD2. The CDR3 is made up of 14 amino acids. Germline V CDR1 and CDR2: MDHEN, SYDVKM. With 6 bases clipped from V and 0 bases from J, the junction kept 4 bases outside the gene matches. DNA of the CDR3: TGTGCCAGCAGAAGCGGGGGTAGCTCCTACGAGCAGTACTTC. Translating gives CASRSGGSSYEQYF. Full variable domain (missing parts from reference TRBV28 and TRBJ2-7): DVKVTQSSRYLVKRTGEKVFLECVQDMDHENMFWYRQDPGLGLRLIYFSYDVKMKEKGDIPEGYSVSREKKERFSLILESASTNQTSMYLCASRSGGSSYEQYFGPGTRLTVT.

This chain uses TRBV28 with TRBJ2-3; 14 positions agree with TRBD2. V was pared by 8 bases and J by 9 bases, with 10 bases of the junction left unmatched. Germline CDR1 MDHEN, CDR2 SYDVKM. The CDR3 consists of 15 residues. The CDR3 region has the DNA TGTGCCAGCGTCCGGACTAGCGGGAGGAGTGACACGCAGTATTTT. Its translation is CASVRTSGRSDTQYF.

V is TRBV28 and J is TRBJ1-6, with D unresolved. Trimming cost V 1 base and J 6 bases, with 7 bases left between them. This CDR3 is built from 14 residues. Germline CDR1 MDHEN, CDR2 SYDVKM. CDR3 in amino acids: CASSLSRGNSPLHF. DNA of the CDR3: TGTGCCAGCAGTTTATCCCGGGGTAATTCACCCCTCCACTTT.

V usage is TRBV21-1 and J usage is TRBJ1-2; the D call of TRBD1 is as the table states it, not checked on the DNA. TRBV21-1 is labeled a pseudogene. This CDR3 comprises 15 residues. CDR3 sequence: CASSKRTGHLRGYTF. CDR3 in DNA: TGTGCCAGCAGCAAACGGACAGGGCATTTACGTGGCTACACCTTC.

V and J are TRBV3-1 (or the pseudogene TRBV3-2) and TRBJ2-3; TRBD2 matches at 7 bases. This CDR3 has 14 residues. Germline CDR1 reads LGHDT; CDR2 reads YNNKEL (reference sequence). V lost 2 bases to trimming and J lost 6 bases; unmatched junction nucleotides: 5. CDR3 in amino acids: CASSQTGGGDTQYF. The CDR3 DNA reads as TGTGCCAGCAGCCAAACGGGAGGCGGGGATACGCAGTATTTT.

The J gene is TRBJ1-1, the V gene TRBV19; TRBD1 agrees at 10 bases. The V and J ends lost 3 bases and 7 bases, in that order; junction bases with no gene match: 11. The CDR3 sequence is 16 residues long. CDR1 LNHDA and CDR2 SQIVND come from the germline V gene (reference sequence). As DNA, the CDR3 is TGTGCCAGTAGTATCCGGACAGGGGGGTGGAGTGGTGAAGCTTTCTTT. This encodes CASSIRTGGWSGEAFF.

The rearrangement uses TRBV18 and TRBJ1-5, with D possibly matching TRBD1 (6 bases). The V gene lost 2 bases and the J gene lost 2 bases, with 10 bases spanning the gap. This CDR3 is built from 15 residues. Germline values: CDR1 KGHSH, CDR2 LQKENI. The CDR3 DNA reads as TGTGCCAGCTCACCAAAGAGGACAGGCAATCAGCCCCAGCATTTT. Translating it yields CASSPKRTGNQPQHF.